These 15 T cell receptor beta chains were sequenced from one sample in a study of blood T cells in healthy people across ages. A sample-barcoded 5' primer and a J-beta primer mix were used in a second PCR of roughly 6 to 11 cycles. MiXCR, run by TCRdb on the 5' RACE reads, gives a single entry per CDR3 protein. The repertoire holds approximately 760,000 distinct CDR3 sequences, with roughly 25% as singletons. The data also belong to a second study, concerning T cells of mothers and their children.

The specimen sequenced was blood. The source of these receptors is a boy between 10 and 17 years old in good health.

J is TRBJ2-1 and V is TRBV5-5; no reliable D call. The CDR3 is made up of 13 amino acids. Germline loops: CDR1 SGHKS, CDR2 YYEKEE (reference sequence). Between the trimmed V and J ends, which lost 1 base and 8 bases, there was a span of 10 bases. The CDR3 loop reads CASSLISLDEQFF. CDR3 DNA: TGTGCCAGCAGCTTGATCTCCCTCGATGAGCAGTTCTTC.

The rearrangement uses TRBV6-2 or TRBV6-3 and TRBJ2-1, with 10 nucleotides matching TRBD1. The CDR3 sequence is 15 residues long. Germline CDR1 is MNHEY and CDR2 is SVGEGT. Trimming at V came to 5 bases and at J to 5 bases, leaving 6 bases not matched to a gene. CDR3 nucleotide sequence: TGTGCCAGCAGTGTTTGGGACAGGGGTGACAATGAGCAGTTCTTC. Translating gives CASSVWDRGDNEQFF.

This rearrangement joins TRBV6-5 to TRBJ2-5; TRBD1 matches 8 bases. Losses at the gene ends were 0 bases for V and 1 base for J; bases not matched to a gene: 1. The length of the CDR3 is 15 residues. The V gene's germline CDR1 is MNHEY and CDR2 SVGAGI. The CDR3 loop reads CASSYSTGGQETQYF. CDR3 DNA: TGTGCCAGCAGTTACTCCACAGGGGGCCAAGAGACCCAGTACTTC.

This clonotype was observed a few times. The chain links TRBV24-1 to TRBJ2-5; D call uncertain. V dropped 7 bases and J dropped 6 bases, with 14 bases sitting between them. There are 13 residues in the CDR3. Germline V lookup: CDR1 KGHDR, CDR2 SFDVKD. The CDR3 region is CATRGANVKTQYF. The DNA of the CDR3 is TGTGCCACCAGAGGTGCGAACGTGAAGACCCAGTACTTC.

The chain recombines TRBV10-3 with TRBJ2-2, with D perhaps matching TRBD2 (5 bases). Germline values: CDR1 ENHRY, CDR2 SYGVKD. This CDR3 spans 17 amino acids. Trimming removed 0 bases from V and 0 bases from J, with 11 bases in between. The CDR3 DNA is TGTGCCATCAGTGAGTCGCGGAGGAACGCGAACACCGGGGAGCTGTTTTTT. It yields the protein CAISESRRNANTGELFF.

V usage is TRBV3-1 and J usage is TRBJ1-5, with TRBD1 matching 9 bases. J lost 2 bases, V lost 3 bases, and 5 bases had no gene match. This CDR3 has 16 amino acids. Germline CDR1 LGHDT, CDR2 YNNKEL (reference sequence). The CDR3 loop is CASSHGTGRGNQPQHF. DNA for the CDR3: TGTGCCAGCAGCCACGGGACAGGGAGAGGCAATCAGCCCCAGCATTTT.

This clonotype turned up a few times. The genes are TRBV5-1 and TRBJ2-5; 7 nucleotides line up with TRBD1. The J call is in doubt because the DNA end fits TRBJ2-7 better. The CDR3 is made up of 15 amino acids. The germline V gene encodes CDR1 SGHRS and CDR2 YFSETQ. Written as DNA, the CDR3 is TGCGCCAGCAGCGTGGTTACAGGGGCGAACTACGAGCAGTACTTC. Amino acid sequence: CASSVVTGANYEQYF.

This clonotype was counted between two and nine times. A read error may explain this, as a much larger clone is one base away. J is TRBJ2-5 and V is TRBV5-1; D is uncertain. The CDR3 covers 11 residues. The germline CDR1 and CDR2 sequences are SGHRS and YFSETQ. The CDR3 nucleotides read TGTGCCAGCAGCTGGCGGGAGACCCAGTACTTC. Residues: CASSWRETQYF.

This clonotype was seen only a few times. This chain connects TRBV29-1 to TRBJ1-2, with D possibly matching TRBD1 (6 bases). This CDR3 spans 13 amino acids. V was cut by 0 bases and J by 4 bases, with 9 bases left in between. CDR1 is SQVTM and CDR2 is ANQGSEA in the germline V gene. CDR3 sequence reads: CSVEEAGVYGYTF. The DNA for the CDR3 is TGCAGCGTTGAAGAAGCAGGGGTCTATGGCTACACCTTC.

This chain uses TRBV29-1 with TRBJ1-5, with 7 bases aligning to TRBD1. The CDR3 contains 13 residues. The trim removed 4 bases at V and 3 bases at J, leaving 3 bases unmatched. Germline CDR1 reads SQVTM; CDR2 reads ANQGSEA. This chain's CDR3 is CSVADRANQPQHF. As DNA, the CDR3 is TGCAGCGTTGCCGACAGGGCCAATCAGCCCCAGCATTTT.

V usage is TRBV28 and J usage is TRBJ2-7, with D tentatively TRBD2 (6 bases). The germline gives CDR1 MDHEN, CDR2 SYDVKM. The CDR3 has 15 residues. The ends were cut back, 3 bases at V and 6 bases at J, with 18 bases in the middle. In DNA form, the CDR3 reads TGTGCCAGCAGTTTGTGGGGTAGGGGAGGCTCCGAGCAGTACTTC. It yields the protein CASSLWGRGGSEQYF.

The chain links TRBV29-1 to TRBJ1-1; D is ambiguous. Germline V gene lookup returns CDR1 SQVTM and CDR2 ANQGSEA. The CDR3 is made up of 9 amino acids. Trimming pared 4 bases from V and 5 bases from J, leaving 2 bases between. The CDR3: CSVGTEAFF. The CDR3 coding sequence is TGCAGCGTTGGGACTGAAGCTTTCTTT.

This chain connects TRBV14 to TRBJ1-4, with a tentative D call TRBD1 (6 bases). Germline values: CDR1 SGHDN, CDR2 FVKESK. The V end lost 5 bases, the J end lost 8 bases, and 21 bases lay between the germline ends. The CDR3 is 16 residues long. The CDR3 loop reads CASSYTGQSRGEKLFF. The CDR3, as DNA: TGTGCCAGCAGCTACACAGGACAGTCTCGAGGCGAAAAACTGTTTTTT.

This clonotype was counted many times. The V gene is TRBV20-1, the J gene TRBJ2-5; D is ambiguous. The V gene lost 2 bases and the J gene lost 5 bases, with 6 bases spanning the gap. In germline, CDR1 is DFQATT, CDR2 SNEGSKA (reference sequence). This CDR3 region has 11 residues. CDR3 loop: CSARSGETQYF. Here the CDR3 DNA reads TGCAGTGCTAGATCGGGCGAGACCCAGTACTTC.

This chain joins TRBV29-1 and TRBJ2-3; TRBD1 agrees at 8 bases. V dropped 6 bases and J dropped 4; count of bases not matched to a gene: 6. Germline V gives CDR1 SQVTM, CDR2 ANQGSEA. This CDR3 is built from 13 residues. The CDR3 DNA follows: TGCAGCGTCCTGACAGGGGATGCAGATACGCAGTATTTT. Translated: CSVLTGDADTQYF.